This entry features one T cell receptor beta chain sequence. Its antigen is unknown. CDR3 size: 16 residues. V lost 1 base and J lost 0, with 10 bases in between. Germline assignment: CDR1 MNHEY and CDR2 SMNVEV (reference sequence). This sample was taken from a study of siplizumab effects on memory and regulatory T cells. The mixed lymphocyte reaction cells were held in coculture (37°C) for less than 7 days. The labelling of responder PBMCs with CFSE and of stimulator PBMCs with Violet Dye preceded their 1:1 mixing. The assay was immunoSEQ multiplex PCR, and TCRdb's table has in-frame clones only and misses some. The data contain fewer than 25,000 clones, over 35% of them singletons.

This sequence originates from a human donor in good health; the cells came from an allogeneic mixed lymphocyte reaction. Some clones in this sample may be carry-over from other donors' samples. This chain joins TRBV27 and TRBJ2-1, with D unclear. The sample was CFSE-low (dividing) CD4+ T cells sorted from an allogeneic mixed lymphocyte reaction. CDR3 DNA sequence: TGTGCCAGCAGTTTATTAAATCCAGTCTCCTACAATGAGCAGTTCTTC. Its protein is CASSLLNPVSYNEQFF.